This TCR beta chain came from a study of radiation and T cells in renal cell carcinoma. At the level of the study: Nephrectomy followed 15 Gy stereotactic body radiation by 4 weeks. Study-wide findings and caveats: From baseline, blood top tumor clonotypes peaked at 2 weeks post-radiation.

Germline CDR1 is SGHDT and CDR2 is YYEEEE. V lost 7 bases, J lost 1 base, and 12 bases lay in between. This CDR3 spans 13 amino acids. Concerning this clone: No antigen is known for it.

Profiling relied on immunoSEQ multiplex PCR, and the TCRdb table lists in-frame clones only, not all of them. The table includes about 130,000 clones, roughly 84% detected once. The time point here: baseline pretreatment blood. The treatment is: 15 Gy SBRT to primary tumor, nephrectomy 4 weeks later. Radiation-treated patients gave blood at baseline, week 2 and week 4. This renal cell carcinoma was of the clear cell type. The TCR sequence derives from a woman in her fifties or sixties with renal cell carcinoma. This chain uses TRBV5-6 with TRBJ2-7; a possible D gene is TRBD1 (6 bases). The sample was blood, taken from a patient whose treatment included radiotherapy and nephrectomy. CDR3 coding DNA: TGTGCCAGCGTGGCAGGGGCATCCTACGAGCAGTACTTC. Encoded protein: CASVAGASYEQYF.